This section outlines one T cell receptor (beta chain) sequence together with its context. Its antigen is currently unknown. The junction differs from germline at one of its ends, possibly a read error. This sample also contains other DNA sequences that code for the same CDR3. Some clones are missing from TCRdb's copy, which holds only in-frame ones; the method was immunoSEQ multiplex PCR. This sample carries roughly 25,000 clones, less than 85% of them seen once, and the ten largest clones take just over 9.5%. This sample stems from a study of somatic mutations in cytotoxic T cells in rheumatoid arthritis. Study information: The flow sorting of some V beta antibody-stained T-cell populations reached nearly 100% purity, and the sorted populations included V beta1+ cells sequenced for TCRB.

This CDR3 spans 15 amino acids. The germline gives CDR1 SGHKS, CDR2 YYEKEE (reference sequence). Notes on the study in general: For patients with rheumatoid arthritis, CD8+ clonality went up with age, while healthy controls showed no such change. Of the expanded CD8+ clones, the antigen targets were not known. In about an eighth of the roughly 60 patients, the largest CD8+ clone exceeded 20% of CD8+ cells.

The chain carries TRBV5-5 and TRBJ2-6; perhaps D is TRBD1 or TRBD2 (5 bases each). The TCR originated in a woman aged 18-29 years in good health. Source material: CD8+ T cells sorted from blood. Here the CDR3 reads CASSPADSGANVLTF. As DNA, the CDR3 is TGTGCCAGCAGCCCCGCGGACTCTGGGGCCAACGTTCTGACTTTC.